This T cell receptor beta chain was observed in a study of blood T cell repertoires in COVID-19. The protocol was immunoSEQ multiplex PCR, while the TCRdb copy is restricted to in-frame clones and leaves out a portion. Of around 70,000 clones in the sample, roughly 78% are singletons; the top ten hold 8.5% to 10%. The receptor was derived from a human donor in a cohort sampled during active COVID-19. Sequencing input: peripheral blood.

The CDR3 loop reads CASSLRGGSDEQYF. In DNA, the CDR3 is TGTGCCAGCAGCTTAAGAGGAGGAAGTGACGAGCAGTACTTC. The J gene is TRBJ2-7, the V gene TRBV7-9, with D perhaps TRBD2 (5 bases). CDR1 and CDR2 (germline): SEHNR, FQNEAQ (reference sequence). Trimming removed 2 bases at V and 5 bases at J, with 13 bases between. This CDR3 has 14 amino acids.